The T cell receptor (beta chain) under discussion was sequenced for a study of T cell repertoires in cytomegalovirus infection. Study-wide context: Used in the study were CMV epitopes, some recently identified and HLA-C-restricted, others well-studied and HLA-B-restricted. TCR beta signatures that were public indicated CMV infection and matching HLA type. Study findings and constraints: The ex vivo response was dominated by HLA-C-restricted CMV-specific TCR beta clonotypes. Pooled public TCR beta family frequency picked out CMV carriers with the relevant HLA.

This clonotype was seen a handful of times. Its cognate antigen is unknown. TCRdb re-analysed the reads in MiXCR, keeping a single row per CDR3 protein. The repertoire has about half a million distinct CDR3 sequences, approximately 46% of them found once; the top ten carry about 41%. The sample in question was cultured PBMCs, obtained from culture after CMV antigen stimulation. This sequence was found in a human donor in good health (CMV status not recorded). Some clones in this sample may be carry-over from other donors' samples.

CDR3 sequence: CASSTLGGYQPQHF. The CDR3 DNA follows: TGTGCCAGTAGTACCCTGGGCGGATATCAGCCCCAGCATTTT. This rearrangement joins TRBV19 to TRBJ1-5; no definite D call. The CDR3 is 14 amino acids. Per germline, CDR1 LNHDA and CDR2 SQIVND (reference sequence). With 4 bases removed from V and 5 bases from J, the gap between germline ends came to 12 bases. The full variable domain, completed using reference TRBV19 and TRBJ1-5, is DGGITQSPKYLFRKEGQNVTLSCEQNLNHDAMYWYRQDPGQGLRLIYYSQIVNDFQKGDIAEGYSVSREKKESFPLTVTSAQKNPTAFYLCASSTLGGYQPQHFGDGTRLSIL.